The clone carrying this TCR beta chain is classed as medium-sized (0.01 to 0.1%). Its antigen is not known. Cells sorted as Tregs were CD4+, CD25+ and CD127-/low. Study results and caveats: Tumor-infiltrating Treg TCR alpha and beta sequences overlapped most with tumor naive CD4+ T cells, then blood naive. Under 2.2% of tumor Treg sequences matched blood Tregs or memory cells. In terms of TCR gene usage, tumor memory CD4+ T cells clustered together with blood and lymph node memory CD4+ cells, as well as with lymph node naive CD4+ cells.

The TRBV12-4/TRBJ1-2 clonotypes were amplified using barcode primers with ligated adaptors. TCRdb ran MiXCR on the multiplex PCR reads and lists one entry per CDR3 protein. The data show approximately 1,000 distinct CDR3 sequences, 2% to 3% seen once. This CDR3 comprises 14 residues. Trimming cost V 5 bases and J 4 bases, with 14 bases left between them. Sequenced input: Tregs sorted from blood. The rearrangement uses TRBV12-3 or TRBV12-4 and TRBJ1-2; D possibly corresponds to TRBD1 (6 bases). This receptor was obtained from a female donor with breast cancer. CDR3 DNA sequence: TGTGCCAGCAGTCCGCACAGGGATTCCTATGGCTACACCTTC. Its translation is CASSPHRDSYGYTF.